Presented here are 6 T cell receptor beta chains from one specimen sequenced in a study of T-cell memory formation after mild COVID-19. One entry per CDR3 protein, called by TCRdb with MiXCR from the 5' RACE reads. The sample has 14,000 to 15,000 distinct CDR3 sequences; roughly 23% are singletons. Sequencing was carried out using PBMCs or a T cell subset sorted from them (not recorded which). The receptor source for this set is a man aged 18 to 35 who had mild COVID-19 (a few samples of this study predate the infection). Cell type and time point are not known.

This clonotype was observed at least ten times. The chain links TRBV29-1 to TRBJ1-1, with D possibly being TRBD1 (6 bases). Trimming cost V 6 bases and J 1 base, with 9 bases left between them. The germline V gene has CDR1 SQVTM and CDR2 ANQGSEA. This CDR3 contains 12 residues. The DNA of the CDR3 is TGCAGCGTGCAAGGGGGGAACACTGAAGCTTTCTTT. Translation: CSVQGGNTEAFF.

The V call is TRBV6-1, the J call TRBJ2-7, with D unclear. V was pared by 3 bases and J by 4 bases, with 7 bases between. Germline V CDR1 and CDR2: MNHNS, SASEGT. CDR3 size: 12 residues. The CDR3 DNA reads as TGTGCCAGCAGTGAGTACAGATACGAGCAGTACTTC. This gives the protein CASSEYRYEQYF.

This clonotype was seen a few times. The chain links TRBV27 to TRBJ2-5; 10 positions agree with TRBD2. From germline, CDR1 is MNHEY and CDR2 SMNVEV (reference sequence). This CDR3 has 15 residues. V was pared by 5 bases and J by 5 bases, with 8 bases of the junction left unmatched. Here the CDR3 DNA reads TGTGCCAGCAGTCCGCGTCTAGCGGGGGTTGAGACCCAGTACTTC. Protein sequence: CASSPRLAGVETQYF.

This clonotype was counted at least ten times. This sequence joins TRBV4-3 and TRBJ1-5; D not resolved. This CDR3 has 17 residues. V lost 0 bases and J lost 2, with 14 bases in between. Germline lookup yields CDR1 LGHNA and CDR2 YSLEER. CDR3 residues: CASSQDHMVVGNQPQHF. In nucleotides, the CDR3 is TGCGCCAGCAGCCAAGATCACATGGTAGTCGGCAATCAGCCCCAGCATTTT.

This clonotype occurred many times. CDR3 loop: CASSLVPAHGYTF. As DNA, the CDR3 is TGTGCCAGCAGCTTAGTACCAGCCCATGGCTACACCTTC. The chain recombines TRBV7-2 with TRBJ1-2; no reliable D call. The CDR3 totals 13 residues. From germline, CDR1 is SGHTA and CDR2 FQGNSA. V was trimmed by 1 base and J by 6 bases, leaving 9 bases between them.

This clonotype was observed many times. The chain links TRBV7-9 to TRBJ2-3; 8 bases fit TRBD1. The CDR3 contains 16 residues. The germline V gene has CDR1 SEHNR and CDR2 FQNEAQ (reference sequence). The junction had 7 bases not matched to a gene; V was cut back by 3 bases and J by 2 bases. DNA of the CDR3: TGTGCCAGCAGCTTGGACAGGGCTTACTACACAGATACGCAGTATTTT. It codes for CASSLDRAYYTDTQYF.